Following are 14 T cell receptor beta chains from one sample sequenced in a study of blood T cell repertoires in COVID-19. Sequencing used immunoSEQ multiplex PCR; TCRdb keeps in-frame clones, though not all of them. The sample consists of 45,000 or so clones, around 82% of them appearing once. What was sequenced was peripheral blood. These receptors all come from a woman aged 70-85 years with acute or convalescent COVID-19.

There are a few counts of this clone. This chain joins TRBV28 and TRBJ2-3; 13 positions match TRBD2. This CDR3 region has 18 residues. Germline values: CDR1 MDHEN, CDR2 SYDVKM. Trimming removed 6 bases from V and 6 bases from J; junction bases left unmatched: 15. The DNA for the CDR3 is TGTGCCAGCAGAAGGGGACTAGCGGGACCCTTAAGCGGGGATACGCAGTATTTT. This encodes CASRRGLAGPLSGDTQYF.

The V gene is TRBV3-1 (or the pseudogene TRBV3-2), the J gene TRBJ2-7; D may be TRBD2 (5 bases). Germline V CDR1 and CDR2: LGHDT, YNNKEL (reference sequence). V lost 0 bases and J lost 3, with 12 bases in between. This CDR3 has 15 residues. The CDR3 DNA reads TGTGCCAGCAGCCAAGATTTAAGGACTGACTACGAGCAGTACTTC. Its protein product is CASSQDLRTDYEQYF.

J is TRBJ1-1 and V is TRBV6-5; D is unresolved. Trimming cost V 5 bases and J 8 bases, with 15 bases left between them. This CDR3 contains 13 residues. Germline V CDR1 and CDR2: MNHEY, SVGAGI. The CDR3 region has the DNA TGTGCCAGCAGTCCTAGAATCGCTTCCGAAGCTTTCTTT. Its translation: CASSPRIASEAFF.

The CDR3: CASRGGQGGGYTF. The CDR3 DNA reads TGTGCCTCCAGGGGGGGACAGGGAGGCGGCTACACCTTC. The V call is TRBV19, the J call TRBJ1-2; 9 nucleotides agree with TRBD1. V was pared by 11 bases and J by 8 bases, with 12 bases of the junction left unmatched. Germline CDR1 LNHDA, CDR2 SQIVND (reference sequence). The CDR3 has 13 residues.

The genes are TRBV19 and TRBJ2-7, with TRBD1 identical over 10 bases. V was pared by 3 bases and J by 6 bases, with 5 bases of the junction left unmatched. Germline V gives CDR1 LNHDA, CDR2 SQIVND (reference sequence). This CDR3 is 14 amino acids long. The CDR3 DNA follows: TGTGCCAGTAGTATCGCGACAGGGGGCGTCGAGCAGTACTTC. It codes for CASSIATGGVEQYF.

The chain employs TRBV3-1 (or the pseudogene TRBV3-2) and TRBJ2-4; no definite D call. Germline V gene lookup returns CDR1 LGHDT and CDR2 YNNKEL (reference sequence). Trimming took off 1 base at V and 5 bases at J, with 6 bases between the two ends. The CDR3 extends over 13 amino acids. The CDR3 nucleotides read TGTGCCAGCAGCCAAGCTGCGGAAAACATTCAGTACTTC. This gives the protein CASSQAAENIQYF.

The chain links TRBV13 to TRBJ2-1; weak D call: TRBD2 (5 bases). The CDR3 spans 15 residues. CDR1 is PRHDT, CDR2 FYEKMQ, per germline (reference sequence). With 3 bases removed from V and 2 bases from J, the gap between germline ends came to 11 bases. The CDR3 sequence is CASSFAADAYNEQFF. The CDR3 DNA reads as TGTGCCAGCAGCTTCGCAGCGGACGCCTACAATGAGCAGTTCTTC.

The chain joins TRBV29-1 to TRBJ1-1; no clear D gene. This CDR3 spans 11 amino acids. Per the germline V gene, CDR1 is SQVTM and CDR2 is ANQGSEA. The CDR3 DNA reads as TGCATGACTGTCTTGAACACTGAAGCTTTCTTT. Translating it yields CMTVLNTEAFF.

CDR3 coding DNA: TGTGCCAGCAGTTTATCGACTGATCAGCCCCAGCATTTT. It codes for CASSLSTDQPQHF. The chain carries TRBV27 and TRBJ1-5; D remains ambiguous. Trimming left V 0 bases short and J 5 bases short, with 5 bases between. The CDR3 runs to 13 residues. The germline CDR1 and CDR2 sequences are MNHEY and SMNVEV (reference sequence).

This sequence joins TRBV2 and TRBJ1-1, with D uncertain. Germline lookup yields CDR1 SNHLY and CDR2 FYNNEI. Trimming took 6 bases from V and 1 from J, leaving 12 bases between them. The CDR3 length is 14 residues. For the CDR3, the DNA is TGTGCCAGCAGCCCCGGGGAGTGGAACACTGAAGCTTTCTTT. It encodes CASSPGEWNTEAFF.

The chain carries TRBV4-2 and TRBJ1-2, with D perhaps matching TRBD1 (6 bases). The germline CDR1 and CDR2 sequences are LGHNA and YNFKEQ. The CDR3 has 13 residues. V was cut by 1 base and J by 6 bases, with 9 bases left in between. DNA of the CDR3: TGTGCCAGCAGCCAAGGATACAGGGATGGCTACACCTTC. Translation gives CASSQGYRDGYTF.

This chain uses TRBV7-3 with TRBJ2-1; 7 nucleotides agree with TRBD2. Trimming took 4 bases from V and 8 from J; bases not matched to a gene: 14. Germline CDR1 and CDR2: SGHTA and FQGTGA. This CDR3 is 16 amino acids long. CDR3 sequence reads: CASSSRGSGNPYEQFF. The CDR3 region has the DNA TGTGCCAGCAGCTCCCGGGGGAGCGGGAATCCGTATGAGCAGTTCTTC.

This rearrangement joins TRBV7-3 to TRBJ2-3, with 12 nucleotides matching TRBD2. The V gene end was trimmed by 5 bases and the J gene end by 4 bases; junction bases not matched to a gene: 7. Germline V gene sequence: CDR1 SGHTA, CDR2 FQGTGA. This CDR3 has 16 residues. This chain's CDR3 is CASSRLAGGPADTQYF. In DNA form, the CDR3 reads TGTGCCAGCAGCAGGCTAGCGGGAGGGCCGGCAGATACGCAGTATTTT.

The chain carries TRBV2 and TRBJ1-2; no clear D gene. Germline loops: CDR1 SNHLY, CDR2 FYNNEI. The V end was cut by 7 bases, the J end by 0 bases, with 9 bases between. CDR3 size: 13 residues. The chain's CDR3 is CASKRGSNYGYTF. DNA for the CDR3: TGTGCCAGCAAGCGGGGATCTAACTATGGCTACACCTTC.